Presented here are 31 T cell receptor beta chains from one specimen sequenced in a study of cytomegalovirus exposure and HLA in healthy donors. This table comes from immunoSEQ multiplex PCR, and its TCRdb copy is limited to in-frame clones, with some not included. In the table there are about 240,000 clones, around 88% of which are singletons. The sample comprised PBMCs. The receptors were gathered from a woman in her thirties in good health and CMV-seropositive.

The chain combines TRBV9 with TRBJ2-5; 8 nucleotides match TRBD2. This CDR3 spans 16 amino acids. Looked up from germline, CDR1 is SGDLS and CDR2 is YYNGEE. Losses at the gene ends were 0 bases for V and 1 base for J; bases not matched to a gene: 5. CDR3 nucleotides: TGTGCCAGCAGCGTAGGTCCAGCGGGAGCCCAAGAGACCCAGTACTTC. Translated: CASSVGPAGAQETQYF.

As to this clone: The identical CDR3 is also encoded by other nucleotide sequences in the sample. The genes are TRBV5-1 and TRBJ2-3, with 8 bases aligning to TRBD1. V shed 0 bases and J 4 bases; nucleotides not matched to a gene: 4. CDR1 SGHRS and CDR2 YFSETQ come from the germline V gene. The CDR3 spans 15 residues. As DNA, the CDR3 is TGCGCCAGCAGCTTGGTGGCAGGGGGCGCAGATACGCAGTATTTT. Its translation: CASSLVAGGADTQYF.

The chain couples TRBV5-1 to TRBJ1-1; D perhaps matches TRBD1 (6 bases). Trimming removed 4 bases at V and 3 bases at J, with 13 bases between. The CDR3 length is 14 residues. The V gene's germline CDR1 is SGHRS and CDR2 YFSETQ. The CDR3 is CASSGEAGDTEAFF. In nucleotides, the CDR3 is TGCGCCAGCAGCGGAGAGGCAGGGGACACTGAAGCTTTCTTT.

V is TRBV29-1 and J is TRBJ2-5; D perhaps matches TRBD1 (6 bases). The V end was cut by 4 bases, the J end by 2 bases, with 8 bases between. Per the germline V gene, CDR1 is SQVTM and CDR2 is ANQGSEA. This CDR3 has 12 amino acids. Written as DNA, the CDR3 is TGCAGCGTTGGGACAGAACAAGAGACCCAGTACTTC. Protein: CSVGTEQETQYF.

The J gene is TRBJ2-3, the V gene TRBV7-2; 8 positions agree with TRBD2. Germline V gene lookup returns CDR1 SGHTA and CDR2 FQGNSA. V trimming: 1 base; J trimming: 5 bases; junction bases outside the gene matches: 8. The CDR3 length is 16 residues. CDR3 loop: CASSLGGTSHLDTQYF. CDR3 in DNA: TGTGCCAGCAGCTTAGGTGGGACTAGTCATTTAGATACGCAGTATTTT.

This rearrangement joins TRBV2 to TRBJ2-7; 9 bases line up with TRBD2. The length of the CDR3 is 13 residues. CDR1 and CDR2 from the germline V gene are SNHLY and FYNNEI. Unmatched junction bases numbered 6, after V lost 10 bases and J lost 2 bases. The CDR3: CAKRLAATYEQYF. The CDR3 DNA follows: TGTGCCAAAAGACTAGCGGCGACCTACGAGCAGTACTTC.

The chain has TRBV28 and TRBJ2-3; TRBD1 agrees at 7 bases. The CDR3 extends over 15 amino acids. Trimming removed 5 bases from V and 2 bases from J; junction bases left unmatched: 7. Germline-derived CDR1 and CDR2 are MDHEN and SYDVKM. CDR3 amino acids: CASSEGQTFTDTQYF. The CDR3 nucleotides read TGTGCCAGCAGTGAGGGACAGACCTTCACAGATACGCAGTATTTT.

This clone was seen only once. The chain is built from TRBV7-2 and TRBJ2-1; maybe TRBD2 (6 bases). This CDR3 comprises 13 residues. Trimming took 5 bases from V and 7 from J, leaving 12 bases between them. Germline V gives CDR1 SGHTA, CDR2 FQGNSA. The CDR3 DNA reads as TGTGCCAGCAGCGAGGGACTGGTAAATGAGCAGTTCTTC. Encoded protein: CASSEGLVNEQFF.

The chain links TRBV28 to TRBJ1-2; TRBD1 might be the D (5 bases). This CDR3 spans 15 amino acids. The V end lost 7 bases, the J end lost 8 bases, and 23 bases lay between the germline ends. CDR1 MDHEN and CDR2 SYDVKM come from the germline V gene. The CDR3 sequence is CASTDHEAGSGGYTF. In DNA, the CDR3 is TGTGCCAGCACCGATCACGAGGCAGGGTCTGGGGGCTACACCTTC.

The J gene is TRBJ2-3, the V gene TRBV19, with 7 bases that match TRBD1. The CDR3 extends over 13 amino acids. In germline, CDR1 is LNHDA, CDR2 SQIVND (reference sequence). Trimming took 10 bases from V and 3 from J; bases not matched to a gene: 7. The CDR3, as DNA: TGTGCCACAAGGGGCAGGGGGACAGATACGCAGTATTTT. This sequence encodes CATRGRGTDTQYF.

This rearrangement joins TRBV4-1 to TRBJ2-7, with TRBD1 identical over 11 bases. The germline CDR1 and CDR2 sequences are MGHRA and YSYEKL. With V trimmed by 4 bases and J by 4 bases, 6 bases remained unmatched. The CDR3 has 15 residues. The chain's CDR3 is CASSRGGTGGYEQYF. The CDR3 DNA is TGCGCCAGCAGCCGGGGGGGGACAGGGGGATACGAGCAGTACTTC.

This chain links TRBV6-1 with TRBJ2-2, with D maybe TRBD2 (6 bases). The CDR3 loop spans 17 amino acids. Germline CDR1 reads MNHNS; CDR2 reads SASEGT. Trimming stripped 2 bases from V and 0 bases from J, with 13 bases between. Here the CDR3 reads CASSESGGPANTGELFF. The CDR3 bases are TGTGCCAGCAGTGAAAGTGGAGGGCCCGCGAACACCGGGGAGCTGTTTTTT.

This clone was counted between two and nine times. The gene calls are TRBV28 and TRBJ2-5; 7 nucleotides agree with TRBD1. V shed 5 bases and J 5 bases; nucleotides not matched to a gene: 11. The length of the CDR3 is 15 residues. Germline assignment: CDR1 MDHEN and CDR2 SYDVKM. DNA of the CDR3: TGTGCCAGCAGTGCCGATACAGGGGCCGGGGAGACCCAGTACTTC. Its translation is CASSADTGAGETQYF.

The chain carries TRBV7-6 and TRBJ2-6, with D perhaps TRBD1 (6 bases). The germline V gene encodes CDR1 SGHVS and CDR2 FNYEAQ. Trimming pared 2 bases from V and 0 bases from J, leaving 14 bases between. CDR3 size: 18 residues. The CDR3 loop is CASSLMAGESSGANVLTF. CDR3 sequence (DNA): TGTGCCAGCAGCTTAATGGCAGGGGAAAGCTCTGGGGCCAACGTCCTGACTTTC.

This chain uses TRBV20-1 with TRBJ2-3; no clear D. Trimming took 5 bases from V and 4 from J, leaving 7 bases between them. The length of the CDR3 is 11 residues. CDR1 DFQATT and CDR2 SNEGSKA come from the germline V gene (reference sequence). The CDR3 sequence: CSAVRSDTQYF. The CDR3, as DNA: TGCAGTGCTGTCCGGTCAGATACGCAGTATTTT.

This clone was seen only once. This rearrangement joins TRBV5-1 to TRBJ2-7; TRBD2 matches 8 bases. V was pared by 4 bases and J by 5 bases, with 8 bases of the junction left unmatched. This CDR3 contains 14 residues. CDR1 and CDR2 from the germline V gene are SGHRS and YFSETQ. The chain's CDR3 is CASSPSGLEDEQYF. Here the CDR3 DNA reads TGCGCCAGCAGCCCCTCGGGACTAGAAGACGAGCAGTACTTC.

V usage is TRBV7-2 and J usage is TRBJ1-1; D unresolved. V gave up 1 base and J gave up 0 bases, with 9 bases separating them. Germline V gene lookup returns CDR1 SGHTA and CDR2 FQGNSA. This CDR3 contains 15 residues. In DNA form, the CDR3 reads TGTGCCAGCAGCTTAGTGGGCACCATGAACACTGAAGCTTTCTTT. Protein sequence: CASSLVGTMNTEAFF.

The gene calls are TRBV27 and TRBJ1-1, with a possible D match to TRBD1 (6 bases). Germline V gene sequence: CDR1 MNHEY, CDR2 SMNVEV (reference sequence). V was clipped by 6 bases and J by 10 bases, with 21 bases between them. The CDR3 runs to 14 residues. The DNA for the CDR3 is TGTGCCAGCAGCTCTCCTGTTGAGGGGGACCTAGCTTTCTTT. It yields the protein CASSSPVEGDLAFF.

This chain uses TRBV5-1 with TRBJ2-1; D may be TRBD2 (6 bases). V dropped 0 bases and J dropped 3 bases, with 13 bases sitting between them. The CDR3 consists of 16 residues. The germline gives CDR1 SGHRS, CDR2 YFSETQ. CDR3 nucleotides: TGCGCCAGCAGCTTGGCGAGCGGGCTGGTCTACAATGAGCAGTTCTTC. Translated, it gives CASSLASGLVYNEQFF. The complete variable domain, with remaining parts taken from reference TRBV5-1 and TRBJ2-1, reads KAGVTQTPRYLIKTRGQQVTLSCSPISGHRSVSWYQQTPGQGLQFLFEYFSETQRNKGNFPGRFSGRQFSNSRSEMNVSTLELGDSALYLCASSLASGLVYNEQFFGPGTRLTVL.

The gene calls are TRBV14 and TRBJ2-7, with D possibly being TRBD1 (6 bases). This CDR3 comprises 15 residues. Germline V gives CDR1 SGHDN, CDR2 FVKESK. V shed 0 bases and J shed 5 bases, with 14 bases lying between them. The CDR3: CASSQDLSGVDEQYF. The CDR3 region has the DNA TGTGCCAGCAGCCAAGATCTATCAGGGGTCGACGAGCAGTACTTC.

V usage is TRBV9 and J usage is TRBJ2-3, with TRBD1 matching 12 bases. CDR3 length equals 15 residues. The germline gives CDR1 SGDLS, CDR2 YYNGEE. Trimming at V came to 1 base and at J to 5 bases, leaving 2 bases not matched to a gene. CDR3 coding DNA: TGTGCCAGCAGCGTACGGGACAGGGGGCAAGATACGCAGTATTTT. It is translated as CASSVRDRGQDTQYF.

The rearrangement joins TRBV25-1 to TRBJ2-7; 10 bases are a match to TRBD1. CDR3 length: 15 amino acids. Trimming cost V 3 bases and J 4 bases; bases outside gene matches: 6. Germline CDR1 is MGHDK and CDR2 is SYGVNS. CDR3 residues: CASSDRGTGDYEQYF. The CDR3 bases are TGTGCCAGCAGTGACCGGGGGACAGGGGATTACGAGCAGTACTTC.

The chain joins TRBV10-1 to TRBJ2-7; 9 nucleotides align to TRBD2. Germline values: CDR1 WNHNN, CDR2 SYGVQD (reference sequence). The length of the CDR3 is 14 residues. The ends lost 4 bases at V and 4 bases at J; junction bases unmatched: 5. CDR3 region: CASSGLAGTYEQYF. CDR3 nucleotide sequence: TGCGCCAGCAGTGGGCTAGCGGGAACATACGAGCAGTACTTC.

The chain recombines TRBV30 with TRBJ1-1, with D hard to call. Germline lookup yields CDR1 GTSNPN and CDR2 SVGIG (reference sequence). Deletions cut 2 bases from V and 0 bases from J, with 7 bases between. The CDR3 extends over 13 amino acids. The CDR3 nucleotides are TGTGCCTGGAGTATCGTCCTGAACACTGAAGCTTTCTTT. Protein sequence: CAWSIVLNTEAFF.

The V gene is TRBV14, the J gene TRBJ1-2; D uncertain. Germline CDR1 and CDR2: SGHDN and FVKESK. The CDR3 has 13 residues. The V gene lost 1 base and the J gene lost 5 bases, with 8 bases spanning the gap. The CDR3 region is CASSQVGSYGYTF. DNA of the CDR3: TGTGCCAGCAGCCAAGTTGGGAGTTATGGCTACACCTTC.

This clone was detected a few times. Other nucleotide sequences from this sample produce the same CDR3. This chain uses TRBV6-5 with TRBJ1-5; 7 positions agree with TRBD1. The germline gives CDR1 MNHEY, CDR2 SVGAGI. Unmatched junction bases numbered 4, after V lost 6 bases and J lost 2 bases. The CDR3 spans 14 residues. CDR3 sequence (DNA): TGTGCCAGCAGCCTCGGACAGGGCAATCAGCCCCAGCATTTT. This translates into CASSLGQGNQPQHF.

The chain carries TRBV27 and TRBJ2-7, with a possible D match to TRBD2 (6 bases). Between the trimmed V and J ends, which lost 7 bases and 4 bases, there was a span of 20 bases. CDR3 length: 15 residues. Germline loops: CDR1 MNHEY, CDR2 SMNVEV (reference sequence). This CDR3 is CASKTSGLPNYEQYF. DNA of the CDR3: TGTGCCAGCAAAACGTCAGGACTACCCAATTACGAGCAGTACTTC.

Only one count was recorded for this clone. The CDR3 loop is CASSYSGPLAGGPNRFF. The CDR3 coding sequence is TGTGCCAGCAGTTATTCAGGGCCGCTAGCGGGAGGACCAAATCGGTTCTTC. V is TRBV6-9 and J is TRBJ2-1; TRBD2 aligns across 11 bases. Germline V gene data show CDR1 as MNHGY and CDR2 as SVAAGI. The V gene end was trimmed by 0 bases and the J gene end by 15 bases; junction bases not matched to a gene: 16. The CDR3 is made up of 17 amino acids.

The chain is built from TRBV11-3 and TRBJ2-7, with D uncertain. The CDR3 extends over 13 amino acids. V shed 5 bases and J shed 4 bases, with 12 bases lying between them. Looked up from germline, CDR1 is SGHNT and CDR2 is YENEEA. In DNA form, the CDR3 reads TGTGCCAGCAGCGTTATCTCCCTATACGAGCAGTACTTC. Translated, it gives CASSVISLYEQYF.

The chain uses TRBV7-9 and TRBJ2-2, with a tentative D call TRBD2 (5 bases). V shed 5 bases and J shed 8 bases, with 15 bases lying between them. From germline, CDR1 is SEHNR and CDR2 FQNEAQ (reference sequence). The CDR3 sequence is 14 residues long. The CDR3 DNA reads TGTGCCAGCAGCAGGAAGAGCGGTGGGGGGGAGCTGTTTTTT. Translated: CASSRKSGGGELFF.

This clone was counted once. V and J are TRBV28 and TRBJ1-5; no firm D call. The CDR3 runs 16 residues. V was clipped by 5 bases and J by 7 bases, with 21 bases between them. CDR1 MDHEN and CDR2 SYDVKM come from the germline V gene. CDR3 loop: CASSDPTSRGTQPQHF. DNA of the CDR3: TGTGCCAGCAGTGATCCTACGAGTCGGGGAACCCAGCCCCAGCATTTT.